This T cell receptor (beta chain) was profiled in a study of T cell responses to AZD1222 COVID-19 vaccine. General study findings and limits: With dominance at 160-218 and 743-854, vaccine-associated CD4 TCRs spanned spike.

This clone was counted between two and nine times. The antigen is not known. V lost 7 bases and J 0 bases, leaving 10 bases between the germline ends. The CDR3 is 13 amino acids. CDR1 is SQVTM and CDR2 is ANQGSEA in the germline V gene. Data came from immunoSEQ multiplex PCR; TCRdb stores just in-frame clones and leaves some out. The sample lists 120,000 to 150,000 clones, roughly nine tenths occurring once. The sequence was obtained from an adult in good health. The V gene is TRBV29-1, the J gene TRBJ1-3; D is unclear. The sequences come from peripheral blood, collected on day 0 of AZD1222 vaccination. The CDR3 DNA sequence: TGCAGCGCTGCTAAGCGCTCTGGAAACACCATATATTTT. The encoded protein is CSAAKRSGNTIYF.